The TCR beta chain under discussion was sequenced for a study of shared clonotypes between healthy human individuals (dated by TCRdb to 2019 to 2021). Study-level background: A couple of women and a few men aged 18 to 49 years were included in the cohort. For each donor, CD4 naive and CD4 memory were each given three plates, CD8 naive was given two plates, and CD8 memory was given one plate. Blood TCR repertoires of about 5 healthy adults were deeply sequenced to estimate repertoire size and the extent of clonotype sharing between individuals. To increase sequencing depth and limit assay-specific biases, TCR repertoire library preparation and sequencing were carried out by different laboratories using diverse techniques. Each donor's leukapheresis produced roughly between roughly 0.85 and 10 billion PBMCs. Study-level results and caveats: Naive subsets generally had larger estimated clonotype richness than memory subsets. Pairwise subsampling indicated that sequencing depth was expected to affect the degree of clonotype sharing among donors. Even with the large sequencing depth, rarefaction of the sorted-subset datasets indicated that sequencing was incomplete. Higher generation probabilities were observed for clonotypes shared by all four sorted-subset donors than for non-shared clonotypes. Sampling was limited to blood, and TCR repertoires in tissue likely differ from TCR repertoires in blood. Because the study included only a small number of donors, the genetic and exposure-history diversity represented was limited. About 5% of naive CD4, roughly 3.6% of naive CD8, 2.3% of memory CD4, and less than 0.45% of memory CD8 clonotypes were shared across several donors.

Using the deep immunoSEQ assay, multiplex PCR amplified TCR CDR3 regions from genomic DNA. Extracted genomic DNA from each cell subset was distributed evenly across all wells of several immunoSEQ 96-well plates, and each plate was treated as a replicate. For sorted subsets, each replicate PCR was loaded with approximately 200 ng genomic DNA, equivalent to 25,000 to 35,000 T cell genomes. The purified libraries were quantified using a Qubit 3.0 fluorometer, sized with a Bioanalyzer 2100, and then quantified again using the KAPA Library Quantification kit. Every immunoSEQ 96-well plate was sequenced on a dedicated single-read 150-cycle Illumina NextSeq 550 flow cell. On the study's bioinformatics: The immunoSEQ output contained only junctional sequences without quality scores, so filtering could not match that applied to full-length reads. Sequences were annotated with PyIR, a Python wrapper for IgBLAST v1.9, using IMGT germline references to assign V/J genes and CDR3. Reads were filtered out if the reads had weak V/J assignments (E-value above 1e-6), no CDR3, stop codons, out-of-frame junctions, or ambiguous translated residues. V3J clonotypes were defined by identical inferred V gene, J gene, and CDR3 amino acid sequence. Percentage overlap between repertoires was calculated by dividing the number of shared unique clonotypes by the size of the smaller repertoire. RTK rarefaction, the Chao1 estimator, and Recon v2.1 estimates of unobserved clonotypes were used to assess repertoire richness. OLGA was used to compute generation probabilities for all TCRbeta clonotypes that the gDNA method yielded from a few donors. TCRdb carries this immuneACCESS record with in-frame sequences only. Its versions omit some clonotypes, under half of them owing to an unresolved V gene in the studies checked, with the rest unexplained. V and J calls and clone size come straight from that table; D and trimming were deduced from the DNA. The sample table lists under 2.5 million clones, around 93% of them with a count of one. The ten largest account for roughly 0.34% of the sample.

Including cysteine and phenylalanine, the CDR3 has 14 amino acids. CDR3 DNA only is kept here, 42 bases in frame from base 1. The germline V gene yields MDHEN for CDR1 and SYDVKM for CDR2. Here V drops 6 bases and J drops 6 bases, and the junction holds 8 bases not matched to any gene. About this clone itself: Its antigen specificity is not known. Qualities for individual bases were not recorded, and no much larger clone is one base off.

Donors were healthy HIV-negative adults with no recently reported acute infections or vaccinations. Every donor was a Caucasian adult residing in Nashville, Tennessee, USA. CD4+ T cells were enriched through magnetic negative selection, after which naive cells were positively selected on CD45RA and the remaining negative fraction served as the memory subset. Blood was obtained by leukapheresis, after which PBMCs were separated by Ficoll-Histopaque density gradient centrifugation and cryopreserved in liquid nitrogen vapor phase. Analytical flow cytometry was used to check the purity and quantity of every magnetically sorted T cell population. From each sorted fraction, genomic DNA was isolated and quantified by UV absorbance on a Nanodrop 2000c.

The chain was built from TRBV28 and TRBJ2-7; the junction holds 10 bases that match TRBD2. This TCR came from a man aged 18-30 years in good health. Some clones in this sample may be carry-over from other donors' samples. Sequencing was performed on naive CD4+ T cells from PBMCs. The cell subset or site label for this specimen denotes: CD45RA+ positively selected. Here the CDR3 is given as CASRSSGRVGEQYF. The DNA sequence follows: TGTGCCAGCAGATCAAGCGGGAGGGTTGGCGAGCAGTACTTC. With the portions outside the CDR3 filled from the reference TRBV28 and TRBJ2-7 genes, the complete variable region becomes DVKVTQSSRYLVKRTGEKVFLECVQDMDHENMFWYRQDPGLGLRLIYFSYDVKMKEKGDIPEGYSVSREKKERFSLILESASTNQTSMYLCASRSSGRVGEQYFGPGTRLTVT.